This T cell receptor beta chain was sequenced for a study of post-analysis software for immune sequencing data. Study overall: Disease trajectories encompassed relapsing-remitting, secondary progressive and progressive-relapsing multiple sclerosis.

Whole-study results and caveats: Controls showed lower frequencies than patients for 5 or 6 TRBV segments, and TRBV5-6, TRBV5-1 and TRBV20-1 were among these.

Unique molecular identifiers were built into the TCR beta cDNA libraries. TCRdb re-called the PCR reads with MiXCR, one entry per CDR3 protein. The table records approximately 630,000 distinct CDR3 sequences, 55% to 70% of them present only once. To note about this clonotype: Its antigen is not known.

CDR3 size: 15 residues. Germline V gene sequence: CDR1 GTSNPN, CDR2 SVGIG (reference sequence). V lost 1 base, J lost 5 bases, and 5 bases stayed unmatched. This clonotype originated in a girl aged 2-15 years with multiple sclerosis. Sample: blood. The chain is built from TRBV30 and TRBJ2-3; 11 positions match TRBD2. The CDR3 reads CAWSALAGAGDTQYF. In DNA, the CDR3 is TGTGCCTGGAGTGCACTAGCGGGAGCGGGAGATACGCAGTATTTT.